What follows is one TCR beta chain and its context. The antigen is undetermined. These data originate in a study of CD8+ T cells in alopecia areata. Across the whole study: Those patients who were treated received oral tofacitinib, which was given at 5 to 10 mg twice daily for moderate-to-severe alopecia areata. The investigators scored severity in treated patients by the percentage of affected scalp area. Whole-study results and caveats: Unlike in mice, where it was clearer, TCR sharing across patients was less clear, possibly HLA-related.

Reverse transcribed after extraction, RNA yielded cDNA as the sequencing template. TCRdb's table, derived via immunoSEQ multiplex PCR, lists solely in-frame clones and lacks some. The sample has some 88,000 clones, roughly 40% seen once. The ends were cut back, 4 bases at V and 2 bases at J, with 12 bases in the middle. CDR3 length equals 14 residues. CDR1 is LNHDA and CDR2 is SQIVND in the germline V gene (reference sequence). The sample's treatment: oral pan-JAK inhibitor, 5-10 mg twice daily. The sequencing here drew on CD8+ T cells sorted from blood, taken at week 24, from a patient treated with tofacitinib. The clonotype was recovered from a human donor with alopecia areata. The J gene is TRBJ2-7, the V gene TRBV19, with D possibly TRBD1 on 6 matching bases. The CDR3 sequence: CASSNRDTTYEQYF. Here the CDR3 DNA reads TGTGCCAGTAGTAATCGGGACACAACCTACGAGCAGTACTTC.